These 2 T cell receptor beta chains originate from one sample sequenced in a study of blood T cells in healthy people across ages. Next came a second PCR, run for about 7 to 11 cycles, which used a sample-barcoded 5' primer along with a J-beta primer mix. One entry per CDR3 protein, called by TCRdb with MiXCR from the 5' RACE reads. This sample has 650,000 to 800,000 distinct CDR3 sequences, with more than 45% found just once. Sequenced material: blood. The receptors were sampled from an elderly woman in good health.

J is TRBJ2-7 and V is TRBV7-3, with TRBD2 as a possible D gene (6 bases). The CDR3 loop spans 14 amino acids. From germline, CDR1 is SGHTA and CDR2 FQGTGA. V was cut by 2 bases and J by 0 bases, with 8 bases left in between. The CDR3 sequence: CASSLERASYEQYF. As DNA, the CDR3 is TGTGCCAGCAGCTTAGAGCGGGCCTCCTACGAGCAGTACTTC.

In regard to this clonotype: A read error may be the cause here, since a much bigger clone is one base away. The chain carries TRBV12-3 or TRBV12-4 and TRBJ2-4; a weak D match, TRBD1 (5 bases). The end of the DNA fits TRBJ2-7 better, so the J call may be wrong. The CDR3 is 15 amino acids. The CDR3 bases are TGTGCCAGCAGCCGGGCAGGCGGACAAGGATGCGAGCAGTACTTC. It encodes CASSRAGGQGCEQYF.